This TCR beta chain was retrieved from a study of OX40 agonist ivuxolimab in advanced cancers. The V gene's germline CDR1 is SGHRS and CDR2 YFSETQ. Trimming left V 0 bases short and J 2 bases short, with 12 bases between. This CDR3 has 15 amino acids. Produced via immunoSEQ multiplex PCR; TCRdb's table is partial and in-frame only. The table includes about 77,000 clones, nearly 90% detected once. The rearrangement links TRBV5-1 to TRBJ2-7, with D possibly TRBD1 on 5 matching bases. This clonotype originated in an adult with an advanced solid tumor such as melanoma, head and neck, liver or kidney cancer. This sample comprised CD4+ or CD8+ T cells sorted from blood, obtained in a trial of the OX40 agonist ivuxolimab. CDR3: CASSLGQLGTYEQYF. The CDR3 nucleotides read TGCGCCAGCAGCTTGGGACAGCTGGGTACCTACGAGCAGTACTTC.